One and the same sample provided the 8 T cell receptor beta chains below, sequenced in a study of pediatric ulcerative colitis. Rectal tissue came from one to two pinch biopsies taken at colonoscopy. Generated by immunoSEQ multiplex PCR, the TCRdb table keeps only in-frame clones and is missing some. In the table there are around 22,000 clones, approximately 74% of which are singletons. The sequencing sample was made of gut tissue. All receptors derive from a boy aged 5-17 years with severe ulcerative colitis.

This chain uses TRBV29-1 with TRBJ1-2, with no clear D. V was cut by 3 bases and J by 3 bases, with 8 bases left in between. Germline-derived CDR1 and CDR2 are SQVTM and ANQGSEA. The CDR3 loop spans 12 amino acids. The CDR3 DNA reads TGCAGCGTTGACTTTTCGGACTATGGCTACACCTTC. Translating it yields CSVDFSDYGYTF.

The gene calls are TRBV4-3 and TRBJ1-2; no definite D call. CDR1 is LGHNA, CDR2 YSLEER, per germline. V lost 4 bases, J lost 7 bases, and 19 bases lay in between. CDR3 size: 15 residues. CDR3: CASSPKMGSSSGYTF. The CDR3 coding sequence is TGCGCCAGCAGCCCTAAAATGGGCAGTTCAAGTGGCTACACCTTC.

This clone was detected once. This chain links TRBV5-1 with TRBJ2-5, with unresolved D. V lost 5 bases and J 5 bases, leaving 19 bases between the germline ends. CDR3 length: 15 residues. CDR1 and CDR2 (germline): SGHRS, YFSETQ. CDR3 region: CASRPAVVVGETQYF. Here the CDR3 DNA reads TGCGCCAGCAGACCAGCTGTGGTGGTTGGGGAGACCCAGTACTTC.

The V gene is TRBV27, the J gene TRBJ1-4; D gene unclear. This CDR3 is built from 16 residues. Looked up from germline, CDR1 is MNHEY and CDR2 is SMNVEV (reference sequence). Trimming removed 2 bases from V and 7 bases from J, with 17 bases in between. In DNA form, the CDR3 reads TGTGCCAGCAGTTTACGAGCCTTGCCGTACATTGAAAAACTGTTTTTT. It translates to CASSLRALPYIEKLFF.

The chain couples TRBV6-6 to TRBJ1-1, with D possibly being TRBD1 (6 bases). The CDR3 contains 14 residues. V shed 5 bases and J shed 4 bases, with 14 bases lying between them. Germline V gene lookup returns CDR1 MNHNY and CDR2 SVGAGI (reference sequence). The CDR3 DNA reads as TGTGCCAGCAGTCAGATTAAACAGGGCACTGAAGCTTTCTTT. This sequence encodes CASSQIKQGTEAFF.

CDR3 bases: TGCAGTGCGAAAGACGTGGGGGCCCAGTACTTC. Translated: CSAKDVGAQYF. The chain has TRBV20-1 and TRBJ2-5; D tentatively reads TRBD1 or TRBD2 (5 bases each). Germline CDR1 and CDR2: DFQATT and SNEGSKA (reference sequence). This CDR3 has 11 amino acids. Trimming cost V 6 bases and J 9 bases, with 14 bases left between them.

J is TRBJ1-5 and V is TRBV4-1; D not certain. This CDR3 spans 13 amino acids. V lost 0 bases, J lost 6 bases, and 6 bases lay in between. Germline loops: CDR1 MGHRA, CDR2 YSYEKL. The CDR3 loop is CASSQDQSQPQHF. DNA of the CDR3: TGCGCCAGCAGCCAAGATCAAAGTCAGCCCCAGCATTTT.

This chain connects TRBV6-1 to TRBJ2-5, with a tentative D call TRBD1 (7 bases). CDR1 MNHNS and CDR2 SASEGT come from the germline V gene. Trimming took off 7 bases at V and 5 bases at J, with 14 bases between the two ends. This CDR3 has 13 residues. The CDR3, as DNA: TGTGCCAGCATCCCGGCAGGGGGGGAGACCCAGTACTTC. Translated, it gives CASIPAGGETQYF.